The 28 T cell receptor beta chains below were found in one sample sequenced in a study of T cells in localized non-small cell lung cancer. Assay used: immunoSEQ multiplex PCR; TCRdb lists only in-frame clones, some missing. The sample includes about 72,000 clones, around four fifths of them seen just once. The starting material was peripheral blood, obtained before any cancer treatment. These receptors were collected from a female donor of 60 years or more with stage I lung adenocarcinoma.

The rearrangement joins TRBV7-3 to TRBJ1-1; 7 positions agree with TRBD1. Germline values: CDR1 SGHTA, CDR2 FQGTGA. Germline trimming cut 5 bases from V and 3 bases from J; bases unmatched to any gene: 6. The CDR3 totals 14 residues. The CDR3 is CASSSQGVDTEAFF. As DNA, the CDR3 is TGTGCCAGCAGCAGCCAGGGGGTAGACACTGAAGCTTTCTTT.

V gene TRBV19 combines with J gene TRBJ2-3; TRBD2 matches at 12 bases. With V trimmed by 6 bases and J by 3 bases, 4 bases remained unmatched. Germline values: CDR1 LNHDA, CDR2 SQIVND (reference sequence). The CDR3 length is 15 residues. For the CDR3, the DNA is TGTGCCAGTAGGAAGACTAGCGGGGGAACAGATACGCAGTATTTT. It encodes CASRKTSGGTDTQYF.

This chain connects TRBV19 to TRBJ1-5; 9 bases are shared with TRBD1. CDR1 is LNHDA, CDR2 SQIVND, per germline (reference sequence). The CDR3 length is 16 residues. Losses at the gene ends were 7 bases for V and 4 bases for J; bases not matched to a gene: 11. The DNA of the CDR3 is TGTGCCAGTAATTTCCCGGGACAGGGTGGAAATCAGCCCCAGCATTTT. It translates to CASNFPGQGGNQPQHF.

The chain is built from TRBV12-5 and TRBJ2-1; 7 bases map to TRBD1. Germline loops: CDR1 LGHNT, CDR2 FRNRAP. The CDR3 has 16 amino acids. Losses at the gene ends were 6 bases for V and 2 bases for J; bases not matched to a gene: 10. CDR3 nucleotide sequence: TGTGCTAGTGGACCCCGCGGACAGGAAACCTACAATGAGCAGTTCTTC. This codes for CASGPRGQETYNEQFF.

In nucleotides, the CDR3 is TGTGCCAGCAGCCTTGGGACAGGGCGGTCTGGGGCCAACGTCCTGACTTTC. This encodes CASSLGTGRSGANVLTF. The chain joins TRBV7-3 to TRBJ2-6; 9 bases are shared with TRBD1. Germline CDR1 is SGHTA and CDR2 is FQGTGA. The CDR3 has 17 residues. The V gene end was trimmed by 5 bases and the J gene end by 1 base; junction bases not matched to a gene: 6.

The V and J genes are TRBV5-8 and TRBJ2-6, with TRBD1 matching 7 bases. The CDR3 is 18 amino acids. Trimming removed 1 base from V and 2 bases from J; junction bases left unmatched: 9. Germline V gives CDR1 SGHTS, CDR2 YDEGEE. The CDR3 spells CASSLYGQVIPGANVLTF. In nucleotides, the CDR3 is TGTGCCAGCAGCTTGTACGGACAGGTGATTCCTGGGGCCAACGTCCTGACTTTC.

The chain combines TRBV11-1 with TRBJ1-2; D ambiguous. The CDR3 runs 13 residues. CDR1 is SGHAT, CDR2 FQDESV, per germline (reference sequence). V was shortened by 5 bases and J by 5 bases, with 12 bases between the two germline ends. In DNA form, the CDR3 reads TGTGCCAGCAGCCCTGGACGAGATTATGGCTACACCTTC. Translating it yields CASSPGRDYGYTF.

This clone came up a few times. The CDR3, as DNA: TGTGCCAGCAGCTCCCCTCAGCCGGGAAAGGACACTGAAGCTTTCTTT. It specifies CASSSPQPGKDTEAFF. This chain joins TRBV7-6 and TRBJ1-1; D not resolved. This CDR3 spans 16 amino acids. Trimming shortened V by 4 bases and J by 3 bases, and 18 bases separated the two germline ends. Germline V lookup: CDR1 SGHVS, CDR2 FNYEAQ.

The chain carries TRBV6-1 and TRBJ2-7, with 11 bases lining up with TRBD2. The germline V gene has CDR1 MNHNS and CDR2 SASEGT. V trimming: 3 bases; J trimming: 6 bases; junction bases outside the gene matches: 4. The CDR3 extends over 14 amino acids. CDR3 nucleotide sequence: TGTGCCAGCAGTGACCGACTAGCGGGGATCGAGCAGTACTTC. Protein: CASSDRLAGIEQYF.

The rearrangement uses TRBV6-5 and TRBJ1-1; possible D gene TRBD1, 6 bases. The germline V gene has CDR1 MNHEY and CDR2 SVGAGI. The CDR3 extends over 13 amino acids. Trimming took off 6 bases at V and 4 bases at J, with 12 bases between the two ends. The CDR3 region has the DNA TGTGCCAGCAGAACTAGGGGGGGCACTGAAGCTTTCTTT. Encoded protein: CASRTRGGTEAFF.

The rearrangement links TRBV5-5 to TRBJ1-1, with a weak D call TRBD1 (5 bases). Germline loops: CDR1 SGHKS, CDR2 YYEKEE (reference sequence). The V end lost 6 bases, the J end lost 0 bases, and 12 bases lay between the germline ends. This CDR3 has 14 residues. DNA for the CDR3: TGTGCCAGCACTCGGGGGGATCTGAACACTGAAGCTTTCTTT. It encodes CASTRGDLNTEAFF.

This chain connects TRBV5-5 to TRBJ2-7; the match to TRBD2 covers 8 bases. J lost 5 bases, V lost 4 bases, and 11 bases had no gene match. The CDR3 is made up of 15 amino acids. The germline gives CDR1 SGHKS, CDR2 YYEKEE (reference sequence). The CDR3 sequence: CASSPPGGLGNEQYF. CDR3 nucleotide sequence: TGTGCCAGCAGCCCTCCGGGGGGGTTGGGGAACGAGCAGTACTTC. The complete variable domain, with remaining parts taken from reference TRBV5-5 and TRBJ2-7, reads DAGVTQSPTHLIKTRGQQVTLRCSPISGHKSVSWYQQVLGQGPQFIFQYYEKEERGRGNFPDRFSARQFPNYSSELNVNALLLGDSALYLCASSPPGGLGNEQYFGPGTRLTVT.

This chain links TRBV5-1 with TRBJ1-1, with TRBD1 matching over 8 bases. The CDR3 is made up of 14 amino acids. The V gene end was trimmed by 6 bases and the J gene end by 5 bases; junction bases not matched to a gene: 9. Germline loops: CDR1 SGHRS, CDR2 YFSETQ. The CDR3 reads CASTPGQEWTEAFF. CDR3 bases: TGCGCCAGCACGCCGGGACAGGAGTGGACTGAAGCTTTCTTT.

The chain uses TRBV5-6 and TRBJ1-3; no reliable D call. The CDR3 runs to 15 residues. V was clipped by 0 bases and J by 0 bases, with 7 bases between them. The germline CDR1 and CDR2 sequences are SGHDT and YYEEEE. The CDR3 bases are TGTGCCAGCAGCTTGGCGGTAGGCTCTGGAAACACCATATATTTT. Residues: CASSLAVGSGNTIYF. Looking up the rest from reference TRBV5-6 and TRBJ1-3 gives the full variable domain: DAGVTQSPTHLIKTRGQQVTLRCSPKSGHDTVSWYQQALGQGPQFIFQYYEEEERQRGNFPDRFSGHQFPNYSSELNVNALLLGDSALYLCASSLAVGSGNTIYFGEGSWLTVV.

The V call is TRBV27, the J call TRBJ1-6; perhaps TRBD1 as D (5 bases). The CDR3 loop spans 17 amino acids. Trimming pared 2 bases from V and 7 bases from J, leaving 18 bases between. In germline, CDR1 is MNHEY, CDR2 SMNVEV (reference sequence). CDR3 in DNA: TGTGCCAGCAGTTTACAGGGCTCGGGGAGACTAAATTCACCCCTCCACTTT. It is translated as CASSLQGSGRLNSPLHF.

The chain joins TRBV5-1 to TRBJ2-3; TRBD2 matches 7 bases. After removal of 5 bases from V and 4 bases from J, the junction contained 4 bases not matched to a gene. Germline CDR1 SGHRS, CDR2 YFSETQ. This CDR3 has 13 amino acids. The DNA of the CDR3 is TGCGCCAGCAGAAATAGCGGGCCAGATACGCAGTATTTT. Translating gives CASRNSGPDTQYF.

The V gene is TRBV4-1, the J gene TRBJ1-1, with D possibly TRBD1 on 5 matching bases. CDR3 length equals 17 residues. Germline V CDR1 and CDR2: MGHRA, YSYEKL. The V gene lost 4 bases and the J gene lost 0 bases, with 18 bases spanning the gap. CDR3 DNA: TGCGCCAGCAGCCTGATCGGGGGTAGGGGCATGAACACTGAAGCTTTCTTT. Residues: CASSLIGGRGMNTEAFF.

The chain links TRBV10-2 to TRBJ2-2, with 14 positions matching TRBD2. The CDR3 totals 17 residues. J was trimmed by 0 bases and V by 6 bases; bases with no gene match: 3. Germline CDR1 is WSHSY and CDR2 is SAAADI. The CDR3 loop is CASRGLAGASNTGELFF. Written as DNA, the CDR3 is TGCGCCAGCAGGGGACTAGCGGGAGCTTCGAACACCGGGGAGCTGTTTTTT.

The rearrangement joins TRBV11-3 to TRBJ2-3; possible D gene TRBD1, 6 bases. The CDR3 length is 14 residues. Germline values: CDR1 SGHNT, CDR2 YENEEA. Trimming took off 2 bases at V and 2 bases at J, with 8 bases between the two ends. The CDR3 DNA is TGTGCCAGCAGCTTACAGGGGTCCACAGATACGCAGTATTTT. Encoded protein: CASSLQGSTDTQYF. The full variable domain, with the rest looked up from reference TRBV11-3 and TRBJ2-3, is EAGVVQSPRYKIIEKKQPVAFWCNPISGHNTLYWYLQNLGQGPELLIRYENEEAVDDSQLPKDRFSAERLKGVDSTLKIQPAELGDSAVYLCASSLQGSTDTQYFGPGTRLTVL.

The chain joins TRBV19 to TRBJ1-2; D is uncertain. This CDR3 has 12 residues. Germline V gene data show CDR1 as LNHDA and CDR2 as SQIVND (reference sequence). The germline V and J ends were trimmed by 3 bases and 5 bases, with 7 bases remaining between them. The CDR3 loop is CASSIGRYGYTF. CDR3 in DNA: TGTGCCAGTAGTATCGGGAGGTATGGCTACACCTTC.

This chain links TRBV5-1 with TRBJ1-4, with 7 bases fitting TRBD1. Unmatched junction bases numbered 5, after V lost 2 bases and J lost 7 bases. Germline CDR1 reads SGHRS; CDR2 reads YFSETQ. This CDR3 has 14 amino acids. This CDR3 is CASSLGGRGEKLFF. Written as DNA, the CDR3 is TGCGCCAGCAGCTTAGGGGGCCGTGGTGAAAAACTGTTTTTT.

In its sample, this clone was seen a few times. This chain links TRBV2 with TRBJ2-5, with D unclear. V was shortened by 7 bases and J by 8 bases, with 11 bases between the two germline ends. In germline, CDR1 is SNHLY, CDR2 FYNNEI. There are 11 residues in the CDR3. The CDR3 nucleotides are TGTGCCAGCAAGGTCAGCCCCACCCAGTACTTC. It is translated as CASKVSPTQYF.

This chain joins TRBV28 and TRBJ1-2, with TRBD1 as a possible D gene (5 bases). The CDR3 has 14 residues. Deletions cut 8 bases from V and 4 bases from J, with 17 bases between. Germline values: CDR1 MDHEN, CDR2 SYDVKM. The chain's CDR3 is CASSSGRAGYGYTF. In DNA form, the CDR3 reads TGTGCCAGCTCGTCGGGCAGGGCGGGCTATGGCTACACCTTC.

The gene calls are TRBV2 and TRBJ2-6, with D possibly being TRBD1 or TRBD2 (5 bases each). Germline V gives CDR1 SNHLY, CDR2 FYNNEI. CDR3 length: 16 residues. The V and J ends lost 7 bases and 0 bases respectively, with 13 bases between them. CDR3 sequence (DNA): TGTGCCAGCATTAAAGACAGCGGCTCTGGGGCCAACGTCCTGACTTTC. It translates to CASIKDSGSGANVLTF.

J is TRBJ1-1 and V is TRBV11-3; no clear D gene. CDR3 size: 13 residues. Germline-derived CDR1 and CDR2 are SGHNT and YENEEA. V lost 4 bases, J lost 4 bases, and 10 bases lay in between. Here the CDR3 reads CASSSVGGTEAFF. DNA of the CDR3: TGTGCCAGCAGCTCCGTGGGAGGCACTGAAGCTTTCTTT.

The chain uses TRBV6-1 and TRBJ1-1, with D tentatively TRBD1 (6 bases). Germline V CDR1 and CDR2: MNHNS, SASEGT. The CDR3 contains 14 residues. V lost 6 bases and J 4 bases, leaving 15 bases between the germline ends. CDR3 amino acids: CASRAWTAITEAFF. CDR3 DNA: TGTGCCAGCAGGGCCTGGACAGCCATCACTGAAGCTTTCTTT.

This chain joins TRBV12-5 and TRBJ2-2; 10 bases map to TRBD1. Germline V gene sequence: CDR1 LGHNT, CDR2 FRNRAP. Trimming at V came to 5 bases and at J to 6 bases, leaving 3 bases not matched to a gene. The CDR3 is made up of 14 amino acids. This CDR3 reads CASGMGQGSGELFF. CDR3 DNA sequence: TGTGCTAGTGGTATGGGACAGGGGTCCGGGGAGCTGTTTTTT.

Here the CDR3 reads CASSLGAKQYF. The DNA for the CDR3 is TGTGCCAGCAGCCTCGGGGCTAAGCAGTACTTC. The chain employs TRBV4-2 and TRBJ2-7; D is tentatively TRBD1 or TRBD2 (5 bases each). The germline CDR1 and CDR2 sequences are LGHNA and YNFKEQ. The CDR3 is 11 amino acids. V was pared by 4 bases and J by 8 bases, with 9 bases between.